These 10 T cell receptor beta chains came from one sample sequenced in a study of human T cells and chemical hapten exposure. TCRdb passed the RACE reads through MiXCR, listing each CDR3 protein once. The repertoire holds around 130,000 distinct CDR3 sequences, with roughly 12% as singletons. Time point denoted: patch test 2, 6 weeks after DPC sensitization. As to treatment: therapeutic diphenylcyclopropenone sensitization with weekly scalp DPC. Sequenced material: whole blood, taken in connection with sensitization to the hapten diphenylcyclopropenone (DPC). The receptors were gathered from a woman between 50 and 59 years old with alopecia areata. Some clones in this sample may be carry-over from other donors' samples.

The chain couples TRBV9 to TRBJ2-4; D is possibly TRBD1 or TRBD2 (5 bases each). The germline CDR1 and CDR2 sequences are SGDLS and YYNGEE. Deletions cut 0 bases from V and 11 bases from J, with 12 bases between. This CDR3 region has 13 residues. CDR3 DNA sequence: TGTGCCAGCAGCGTAGATTATAGGGGACTTCAGTACTTC. It encodes CASSVDYRGLQYF.

This clonotype appeared many times. This chain links TRBV5-1 with TRBJ2-3; 9 bases are a match to TRBD1. With 4 bases clipped from V and 3 bases from J, the junction kept 6 bases outside the gene matches. The CDR3 loop spans 15 amino acids. Germline assignment: CDR1 SGHRS and CDR2 YFSETQ. CDR3 coding DNA: TGCGCCAGCAGCCCGGACAGGGGAGGAACAGATACGCAGTATTTT. This sequence encodes CASSPDRGGTDTQYF.

This clonotype was seen only a few times. The chain carries TRBV30 and TRBJ1-5; TRBD1 agrees at 7 bases. The CDR3 is 14 residues long. CDR1 is GTSNPN, CDR2 SVGIG, per germline (reference sequence). The trim removed 0 bases at V and 4 bases at J, leaving 3 bases unmatched. In nucleotides, the CDR3 is TGTGCCTGGAGTGTACTACAGGGGAATCAGCCCCAGCATTTT. The encoded protein is CAWSVLQGNQPQHF.

The CDR3 here is CASSYSPHGGVASRETQYF. DNA for the CDR3: TGTGCCAGCAGTTACTCCCCCCATGGAGGAGTGGCGAGTAGAGAGACCCAGTACTTC. The V gene is TRBV6-2 or TRBV6-3, the J gene TRBJ2-5; possibly TRBD2 for D (5 bases). Trimming took 0 bases from V and 4 from J, leaving 24 bases between them. The CDR3 length is 19 residues. CDR1 MNHEY and CDR2 SVGEGT come from the germline V gene.

The chain joins TRBV28 to TRBJ2-1; perhaps TRBD2 as D (7 bases). From germline, CDR1 is MDHEN and CDR2 SYDVKM. The CDR3 spans 16 residues. Trimming left V 6 bases short and J 3 bases short, with 18 bases between. The CDR3 is CASSQRAGHLYNEQFF. DNA of the CDR3: TGTGCCAGCAGCCAACGAGCGGGACACCTCTACAATGAGCAGTTCTTC.

This clonotype occurred a few times. This chain links TRBV9 with TRBJ2-2, with 8 bases fitting TRBD2. V was clipped by 0 bases and J by 5 bases; unmatched bases: 9. CDR3 length: 17 amino acids. The germline CDR1 and CDR2 sequences are SGDLS and YYNGEE. The CDR3 DNA reads as TGTGCCAGCAGCGTAGCTTATAAAGCGGGAGAAACCGGGGAGCTGTTTTTT. Encoded protein: CASSVAYKAGETGELFF.

The chain employs TRBV4-1 and TRBJ1-1, with D possibly TRBD1 on 5 matching bases. CDR3 size: 15 residues. Trimming removed 4 bases at V and 4 bases at J, with 16 bases between. Germline CDR1 and CDR2: MGHRA and YSYEKL. The CDR3 loop reads CASSLGTHAGTEAFF. As DNA, the CDR3 is TGCGCCAGCAGCCTTGGGACTCATGCGGGCACTGAAGCTTTCTTT.

The genes are TRBV19 and TRBJ2-7; 12 bases line up with TRBD2. The CDR3 runs 16 residues. After removal of 7 bases from V and 1 base from J, the junction contained 8 bases not matched to a gene. In germline, CDR1 is LNHDA, CDR2 SQIVND (reference sequence). The CDR3 here is CASNPLAGGRSYEQYF. For the CDR3, the DNA is TGTGCCAGTAATCCTCTAGCGGGAGGGAGATCCTACGAGCAGTACTTC.

This chain uses TRBV20-1 with TRBJ2-2; 8 nucleotides agree with TRBD1. In germline, CDR1 is DFQATT, CDR2 SNEGSKA (reference sequence). This CDR3 is built from 15 residues. Losses at the gene ends were 3 bases for V and 3 bases for J; bases not matched to a gene: 6. The CDR3 DNA follows: TGCAGTGCTAGCAGGACAGGGTCTCACACCGGGGAGCTGTTTTTT. Translation: CSASRTGSHTGELFF.

V usage is TRBV12-3 or TRBV12-4 and J usage is TRBJ2-5; D is possibly TRBD1 or TRBD2 (5 bases each). The CDR3 has 13 amino acids. Trimming took 4 bases from V and 1 from J, leaving 7 bases between them. The CDR3 region is CASSSGRQETQYF. As DNA, the CDR3 is TGTGCCAGCAGTTCGGGGCGCCAAGAGACCCAGTACTTC.